The 29 T cell receptor beta chains given below trace back to one sample, sequenced in a study of patients and donors after allogeneic stem cell transplantation (dated by TCRdb to about 2020). The library was produced with RT-PCR. Sequenced on a NextSeq 550. The public reads were quality trimmed at Q25 with fastp and then assembled into clones with MiXCR by TCRdb, keeping productive beta chains. Duplicate CDR3 protein sequences are folded into a single record with the most common DNA and genes. The sample table contains over 400,000 distinct CDR3 sequences; only one count was recorded for 16% of them. The ten largest clones take up 6% to 8% of the sample. The source material was blood, either unsorted or a sorted T cell fraction (not recorded which). All receptors derive from a human donor who was either an allogeneic HSCT recipient or a stem cell or donor lymphocyte infusion donor (not recorded which). It is not recorded whose cells these are; they may come from a transplant donor.

This chain links TRBV6-5 with TRBJ1-1; 8 bases align to TRBD1. CDR3 length equals 13 residues. Germline CDR1 is MNHEY and CDR2 is SVGAGI. V shed 4 bases, J shed 8 bases, and the junction held 6 bases outside the gene matches. The CDR3 DNA follows: TGTGCCAGCAGTTCCGACAGGGGTTGGGAAGCTTTCTTT. This translates into CASSSDRGWEAFF.

The rearrangement uses TRBV7-9 and TRBJ1-1; tentative D call: TRBD1 (6 bases). The CDR3 consists of 14 residues. Between the trimmed V and J ends, which lost 2 bases and 0 bases, there was a span of 7 bases. The germline V gene encodes CDR1 SEHNR and CDR2 FQNEAQ (reference sequence). The CDR3 coding sequence is TGTGCCAGCAGCTTACACAGGGTGAACACTGAAGCTTTCTTT. Translation gives CASSLHRVNTEAFF.

CDR3 nucleotide sequence: TGTGCCAGCAGCTTGGGGGGACTAGCCCTTGAGCAGTTCTTC. Encoded protein: CASSLGGLALEQFF. The rearrangement uses TRBV5-5 and TRBJ2-1, with 9 bases aligning to TRBD2. The germline gives CDR1 SGHKS, CDR2 YYEKEE (reference sequence). The CDR3 spans 14 residues. The ends lost 0 bases at V and 9 bases at J; junction bases unmatched: 4.

In its sample, this clonotype was seen a few times. The chain links TRBV4-1 to TRBJ1-2; D is possibly TRBD1 (5 bases). The CDR3 contains 14 residues. With 2 bases removed from V and 3 bases from J, the gap between germline ends came to 10 bases. Germline V gives CDR1 MGHRA, CDR2 YSYEKL. Written as DNA, the CDR3 is TGCGCCAGCAGCCAATTTCGACAGCACTATGGCTACACCTTC. Translating gives CASSQFRQHYGYTF.

This sequence joins TRBV7-9 and TRBJ1-6; 7 bases are shared with TRBD1. The CDR3 has 16 residues. J lost 2 bases, V lost 6 bases, and 7 bases had no gene match. Looked up from germline, CDR1 is SEHNR and CDR2 is FQNEAQ (reference sequence). Written as DNA, the CDR3 is TGTGCCAGCAGGGAGACAGGGAGGACCTATAATTCACCCCTCCACTTT. This gives the protein CASRETGRTYNSPLHF.

This clonotype was seen at least ten times. The chain uses TRBV12-3 or TRBV12-4 and TRBJ2-5; 7 positions match TRBD2. The V gene end was trimmed by 3 bases and the J gene end by 2 bases; junction bases not matched to a gene: 9. The CDR3 spans 16 residues. The CDR3 coding sequence is TGTGCCAGCAGTTTTAGGCTAGCGGATTCTCAAGAGACCCAGTACTTC. Its protein is CASSFRLADSQETQYF.

J is TRBJ2-1 and V is TRBV20-1; D unclear. Trimming removed 2 bases from V and 7 bases from J, with 6 bases in between. The CDR3 is 11 amino acids. Germline V lookup: CDR1 DFQATT, CDR2 SNEGSKA (reference sequence). In DNA, the CDR3 is TGCAGTGCTAGACTAAGGAATGAGCAGTTCTTC. It encodes CSARLRNEQFF.

The rearrangement uses TRBV5-5 and TRBJ2-6; 7 bases map to TRBD1. J was trimmed by 12 bases and V by 4 bases; bases with no gene match: 10. The CDR3 sequence is 14 residues long. Per the germline V gene, CDR1 is SGHKS and CDR2 is YYEKEE (reference sequence). CDR3 sequence reads: CASSAIQGMGVLTF. The CDR3 coding sequence is TGTGCCAGCAGCGCAATACAGGGGATGGGCGTCCTGACTTTC. Full variable domain (missing parts from reference TRBV5-5 and TRBJ2-6): DAGVTQSPTHLIKTRGQQVTLRCSPISGHKSVSWYQQVLGQGPQFIFQYYEKEERGRGNFPDRFSARQFPNYSSELNVNALLLGDSALYLCASSAIQGMGVLTFGAGSRLTVL.

The chain is built from TRBV15 and TRBJ1-2, with D unclear. Germline-derived CDR1 and CDR2 are LNHNV and YYDKDF (reference sequence). The CDR3 contains 15 residues. With 0 bases removed from V and 1 base from J, the gap between germline ends came to 9 bases. In nucleotides, the CDR3 is TGTGCCACCAGCAGAGAGAGGGCCATTAACTATGGCTACACCTTC. Its translation: CATSRERAINYGYTF.

This clonotype was seen a handful of times. This chain connects TRBV3-1 to TRBJ2-7; possible D gene TRBD1, 8 bases. Trimming removed 2 bases from V and 6 bases from J, with 14 bases in between. Germline CDR1 LGHDT, CDR2 YNNKEL (reference sequence). The CDR3 has 14 residues. Here the CDR3 reads CASSQTGGGGEQYF. In nucleotides, the CDR3 is TGTGCCAGCAGCCAAACAGGGGGGGGCGGCGAGCAGTACTTC.

This clonotype showed up many times. This chain connects TRBV20-1 to TRBJ2-3; TRBD2 agrees at 7 bases. Germline V gene sequence: CDR1 DFQATT, CDR2 SNEGSKA (reference sequence). This CDR3 is 15 amino acids long. V dropped 6 bases and J dropped 3; count of bases not matched to a gene: 12. The DNA of the CDR3 is TGCAGTGCGTCCAATCGGGGGGTGAGAACAGATACGCAGTATTTT. Translation gives CSASNRGVRTDTQYF.

The chain recombines TRBV6-2 or TRBV6-3 with TRBJ1-2, with 9 bases that match TRBD1. Germline V gene data show CDR1 as MNHEY and CDR2 as SVGEGT. The CDR3 length is 16 residues. The J segment lost 2 bases and the V segment lost 1 base, leaving 5 bases of the junction unmatched. The chain's CDR3 is CASSYLQGALNYGYTF. The CDR3 nucleotides are TGTGCCAGCAGTTACTTACAGGGGGCCCTCAACTATGGCTACACCTTC.

This chain joins TRBV5-1 and TRBJ2-2; unclear D gene. Trimming took off 4 bases at V and 2 bases at J, with 6 bases between the two ends. This CDR3 contains 13 residues. CDR1 and CDR2 from the germline V gene are SGHRS and YFSETQ. CDR3 DNA: TGCGCCAGCAGCACTGAAAACACCGGGGAGCTGTTTTTT. Translated: CASSTENTGELFF.

This clonotype was seen a few times. J is TRBJ2-5 and V is TRBV20-1, with D perhaps assigned TRBD1 or TRBD2 (6 bases each). The CDR3 is 14 amino acids. Deletions cut 3 bases from V and 4 bases from J, with 15 bases between. Germline loops: CDR1 DFQATT, CDR2 SNEGSKA (reference sequence). The DNA of the CDR3 is TGCAGTGCTAGGTTACGACTAGGGGGAGAGACCCAGTACTTC. Translated, it gives CSARLRLGGETQYF.

This clonotype came up many times. The chain joins TRBV6-5 to TRBJ1-3; D possibly corresponds to TRBD1 (6 bases). Germline V gene data show CDR1 as MNHEY and CDR2 as SVGAGI. The germline V and J ends were trimmed by 1 base and 3 bases, with 13 bases remaining between them. This CDR3 has 16 residues. The CDR3: CASSYFGGLDGNTIYF. Here the CDR3 DNA reads TGTGCCAGCAGTTACTTTGGGGGCCTAGATGGAAACACCATATATTTT.

The J gene is TRBJ2-7, the V gene TRBV12-3 or TRBV12-4; 8 bases map to TRBD1. With 7 bases clipped from V and 2 bases from J, the junction kept 4 bases outside the gene matches. CDR3 length: 13 amino acids. CDR3 sequence reads: CASKGQGTYEQYF. CDR3 nucleotide sequence: TGTGCCAGCAAAGGACAGGGTACCTACGAGCAGTACTTC.

This clonotype was observed a few times. The V gene is TRBV15, the J gene TRBJ2-3, with D hard to call. Trimming pared 5 bases from V and 4 bases from J, leaving 16 bases between. CDR1 and CDR2 from the germline V gene are LNHNV and YYDKDF (reference sequence). The CDR3 covers 15 residues. DNA for the CDR3: TGTGCCACCAGCGCCAAGGTGGGGTTGCCAGATACGCAGTATTTT. Translated: CATSAKVGLPDTQYF.

The chain couples TRBV5-1 to TRBJ1-2; D perhaps matches TRBD1 (6 bases). Germline loops: CDR1 SGHRS, CDR2 YFSETQ. The V end lost 7 bases, the J end lost 10 bases, and 20 bases lay between the germline ends. The CDR3 loop spans 13 amino acids. Written as DNA, the CDR3 is TGCGCCAGCTCCCGCCAGGGCGAGGGGGACTACACCTTC. It encodes CASSRQGEGDYTF.

The chain carries TRBV3-1 and TRBJ2-5; D uncertain. This CDR3 spans 11 amino acids. Germline values: CDR1 LGHDT, CDR2 YNNKEL (reference sequence). Between the trimmed V and J ends, which lost 6 bases and 3 bases, there was a span of 5 bases. CDR3 sequence reads: CASRIEETQYF. CDR3 sequence (DNA): TGTGCCAGCAGGATCGAAGAGACCCAGTACTTC.

In this sample, this clonotype turned up a few times. The J gene is TRBJ2-1, the V gene TRBV15; no definite D call. CDR3 length equals 13 residues. V was shortened by 0 bases and J by 12 bases, with 12 bases between the two germline ends. Per the germline V gene, CDR1 is LNHNV and CDR2 is YYDKDF (reference sequence). The DNA of the CDR3 is TGTGCCACCAGCAGAGATAGCCCGACCCTGCAGTTCTTC. Translated, it gives CATSRDSPTLQFF.

The chain links TRBV2 to TRBJ2-3, with TRBD2 matching over 14 bases. The V gene's germline CDR1 is SNHLY and CDR2 FYNNEI. Germline trimming cut 2 bases from V and 4 bases from J; bases unmatched to any gene: 5. This CDR3 has 17 amino acids. The CDR3 nucleotides are TGTGCCAGCAGTGAATGGCGACTAGCGGGAGGGCCAGATACGCAGTATTTT. Translation: CASSEWRLAGGPDTQYF.

The chain carries TRBV20-1 and TRBJ2-1; 7 bases agree with TRBD1. Germline CDR1 and CDR2: DFQATT and SNEGSKA (reference sequence). This CDR3 has 12 residues. The junction had 4 bases not matched to a gene; V was cut back by 6 bases and J by 5 bases. The DNA of the CDR3 is TGCAGTGCGGGACAGAGCAACAATGAGCAGTTCTTC. Residues: CSAGQSNNEQFF.

This chain links TRBV6-2 or TRBV6-3 with TRBJ2-7, with D possibly matching TRBD1 (5 bases). Per the germline V gene, CDR1 is MNHEY and CDR2 is SVGEGT. The CDR3 totals 16 residues. V dropped 6 bases and J dropped 0 bases, with 18 bases sitting between them. The chain's CDR3 is CASSPGAGVPSYEQYF. The CDR3 bases are TGTGCCAGCAGCCCTGGGGCAGGCGTCCCCTCCTACGAGCAGTACTTC.

This clonotype was seen a handful of times. The genes are TRBV7-9 and TRBJ1-1; possibly TRBD1 for D (6 bases). V was cut by 4 bases and J by 5 bases, with 14 bases left in between. CDR1 and CDR2 (germline): SEHNR, FQNEAQ (reference sequence). The CDR3 loop spans 14 amino acids. The CDR3, as DNA: TGTGCCAGCAGCTCCCCCAGGGGATTGACTGAAGCTTTCTTT. Encoded protein: CASSSPRGLTEAFF.

This chain connects TRBV30 to TRBJ1-2; D is possibly TRBD1 (5 bases). CDR1 and CDR2 (germline): GTSNPN, SVGIG (reference sequence). This CDR3 is built from 12 residues. Trimming took off 1 base at V and 4 bases at J, with 7 bases between the two ends. The CDR3, as DNA: TGTGCCTGGAGTGAGGGGCCCTATGGCTACACCTTC. Translating gives CAWSEGPYGYTF.

Only a few counts were recorded for this clonotype. CDR3 sequence reads: CASSKADPHEQYF. The CDR3 nucleotides read TGTGCCAGCAGCAAAGCCGACCCCCACGAGCAGTACTTC. V usage is TRBV21-1 and J usage is TRBJ2-7; the table names TRBD1, a call not compared with the DNA. TRBV21-1 is described as a pseudogene. The length of the CDR3 is 13 residues.

This chain connects TRBV30 to TRBJ2-6; D may match TRBD1 or TRBD2 (5 bases each). CDR1 GTSNPN and CDR2 SVGIG come from the germline V gene (reference sequence). V lost 4 bases and J lost 4, with 20 bases in between. This CDR3 region has 17 residues. In DNA, the CDR3 is TGTGCCTGGAATAGGGACCGAACTAAGTACGGGGCCAACGTCCTGACTTTC. It translates to CAWNRDRTKYGANVLTF.

This clonotype has more than one count but fewer than ten. The chain combines TRBV19 with TRBJ2-5; no clear D gene. Per the germline V gene, CDR1 is LNHDA and CDR2 is SQIVND (reference sequence). CDR3 length equals 11 residues. The V end was cut by 3 bases, the J end by 5 bases, with 4 bases between. CDR3 DNA sequence: TGTGCCAGTAGTATTGAGGAGACCCAGTACTTC. Amino acids: CASSIEETQYF.

V usage is TRBV7-9 and J usage is TRBJ1-4; D is ambiguous. With 3 bases removed from V and 2 bases from J, the gap between germline ends came to 10 bases. CDR3 length equals 15 residues. Germline V lookup: CDR1 SEHNR, CDR2 FQNEAQ (reference sequence). CDR3 protein: CASSLQIVTNEKLFF. In nucleotides, the CDR3 is TGTGCCAGCAGCTTGCAAATTGTGACTAATGAAAAACTGTTTTTT.